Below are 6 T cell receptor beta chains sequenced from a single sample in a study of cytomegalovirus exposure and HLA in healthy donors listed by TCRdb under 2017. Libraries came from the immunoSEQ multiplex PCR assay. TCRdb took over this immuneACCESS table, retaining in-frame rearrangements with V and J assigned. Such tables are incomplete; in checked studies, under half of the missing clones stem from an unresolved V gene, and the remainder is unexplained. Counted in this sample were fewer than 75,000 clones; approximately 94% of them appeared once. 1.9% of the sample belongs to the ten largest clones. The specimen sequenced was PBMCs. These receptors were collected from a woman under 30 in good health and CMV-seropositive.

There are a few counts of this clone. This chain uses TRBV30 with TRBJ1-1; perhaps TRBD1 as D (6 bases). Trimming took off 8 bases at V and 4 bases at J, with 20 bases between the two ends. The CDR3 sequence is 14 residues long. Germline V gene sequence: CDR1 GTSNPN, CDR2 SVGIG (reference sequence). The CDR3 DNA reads TGTGCCCGTACCTCGGGGGGCTTGACCACTGAAGCTTTCTTT. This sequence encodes CARTSGGLTTEAFF. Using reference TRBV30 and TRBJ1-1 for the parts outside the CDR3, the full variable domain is SQTIHQWPATLVQPVGSPLSLECTVEGTSNPNLYWYRQAAGRGLQLLFYSVGIGQISSEVPQNLSASRPQDRQFILSSKKLLLSDSGFYLCARTSGGLTTEAFFGQGTRLTVV.

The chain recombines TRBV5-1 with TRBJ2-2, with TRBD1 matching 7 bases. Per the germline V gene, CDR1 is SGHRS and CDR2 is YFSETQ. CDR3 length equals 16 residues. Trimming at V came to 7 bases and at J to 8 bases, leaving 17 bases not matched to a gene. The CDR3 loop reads CASRSKRQGPEGELFF. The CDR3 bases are TGCGCCAGCCGGAGTAAGCGACAGGGCCCCGAAGGGGAGCTGTTTTTT.

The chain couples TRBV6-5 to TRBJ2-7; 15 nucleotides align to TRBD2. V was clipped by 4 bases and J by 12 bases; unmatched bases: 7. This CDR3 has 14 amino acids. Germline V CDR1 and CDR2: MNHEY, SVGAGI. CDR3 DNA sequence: TGTGCCAGCAGTTCCGGGACTAGCGGGGGGCCCGTGTACTTC. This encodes CASSSGTSGGPVYF.

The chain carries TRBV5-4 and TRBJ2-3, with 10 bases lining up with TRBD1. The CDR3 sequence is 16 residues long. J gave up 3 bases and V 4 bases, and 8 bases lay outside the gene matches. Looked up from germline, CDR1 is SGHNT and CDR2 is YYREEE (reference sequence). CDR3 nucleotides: TGTGCCAGCAGCCGCGACCGGGACAGGGGTACAGATACGCAGTATTTT. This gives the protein CASSRDRDRGTDTQYF.

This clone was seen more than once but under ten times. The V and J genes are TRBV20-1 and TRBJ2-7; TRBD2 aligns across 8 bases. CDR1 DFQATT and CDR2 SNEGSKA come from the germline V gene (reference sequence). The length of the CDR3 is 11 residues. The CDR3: CSGLAGYEQYF. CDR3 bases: TGCAGCGGGCTAGCGGGCTACGAGCAGTACTTC.

The CDR3 region is CALDRSGANVLTF. As DNA, the CDR3 is TGTGCCCTAGACAGGTCTGGGGCCAACGTCCTGACTTTC. This chain connects TRBV30 to TRBJ2-6, with D perhaps matching TRBD1 (6 bases). Trimming pared 8 bases from V and 1 base from J, leaving 9 bases between. This CDR3 region has 13 residues. Germline V lookup: CDR1 GTSNPN, CDR2 SVGIG (reference sequence).